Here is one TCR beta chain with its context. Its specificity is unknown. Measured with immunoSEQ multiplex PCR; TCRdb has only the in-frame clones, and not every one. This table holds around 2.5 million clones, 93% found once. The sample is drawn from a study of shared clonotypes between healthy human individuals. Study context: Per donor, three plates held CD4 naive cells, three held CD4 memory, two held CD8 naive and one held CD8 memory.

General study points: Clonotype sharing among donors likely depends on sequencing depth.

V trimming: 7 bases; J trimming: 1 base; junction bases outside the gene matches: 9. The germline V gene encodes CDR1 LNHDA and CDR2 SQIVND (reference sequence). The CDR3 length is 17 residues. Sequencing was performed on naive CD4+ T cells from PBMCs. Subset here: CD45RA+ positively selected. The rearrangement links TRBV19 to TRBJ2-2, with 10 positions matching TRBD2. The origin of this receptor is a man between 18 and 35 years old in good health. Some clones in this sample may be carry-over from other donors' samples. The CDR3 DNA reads TGTGCCAGTATTCCCAGCGGGAGGGCCTGGAACACCGGGGAGCTGTTTTTT. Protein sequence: CASIPSGRAWNTGELFF.